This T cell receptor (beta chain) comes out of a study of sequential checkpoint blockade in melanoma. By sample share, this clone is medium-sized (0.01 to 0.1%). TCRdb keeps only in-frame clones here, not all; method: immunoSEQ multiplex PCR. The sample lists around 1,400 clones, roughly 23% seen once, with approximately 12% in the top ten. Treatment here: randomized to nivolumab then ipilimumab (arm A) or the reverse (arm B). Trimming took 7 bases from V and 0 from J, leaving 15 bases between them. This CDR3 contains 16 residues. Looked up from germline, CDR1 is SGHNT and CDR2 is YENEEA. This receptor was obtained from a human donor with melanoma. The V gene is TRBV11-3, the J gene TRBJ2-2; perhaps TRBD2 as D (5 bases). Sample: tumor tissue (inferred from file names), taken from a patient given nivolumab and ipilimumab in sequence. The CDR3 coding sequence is TGTGCCAGCACCCTAACGCGTAGCGCGAACACCGGGGAGCTGTTTTTT. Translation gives CASTLTRSANTGELFF.